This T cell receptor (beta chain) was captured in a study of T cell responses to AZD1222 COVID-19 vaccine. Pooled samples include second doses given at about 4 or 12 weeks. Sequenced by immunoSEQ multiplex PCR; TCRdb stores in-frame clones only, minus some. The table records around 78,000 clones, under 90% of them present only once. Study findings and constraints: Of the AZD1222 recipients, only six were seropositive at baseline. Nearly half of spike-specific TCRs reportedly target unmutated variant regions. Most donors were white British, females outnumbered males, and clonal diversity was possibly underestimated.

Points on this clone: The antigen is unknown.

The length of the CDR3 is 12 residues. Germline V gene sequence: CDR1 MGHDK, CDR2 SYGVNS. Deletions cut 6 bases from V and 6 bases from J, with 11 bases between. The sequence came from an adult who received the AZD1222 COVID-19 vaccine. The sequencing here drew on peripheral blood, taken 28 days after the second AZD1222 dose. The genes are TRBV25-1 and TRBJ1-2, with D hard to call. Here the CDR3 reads CASRGQEDGYTF. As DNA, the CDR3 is TGTGCCAGCAGAGGGCAGGAGGATGGCTACACCTTC.